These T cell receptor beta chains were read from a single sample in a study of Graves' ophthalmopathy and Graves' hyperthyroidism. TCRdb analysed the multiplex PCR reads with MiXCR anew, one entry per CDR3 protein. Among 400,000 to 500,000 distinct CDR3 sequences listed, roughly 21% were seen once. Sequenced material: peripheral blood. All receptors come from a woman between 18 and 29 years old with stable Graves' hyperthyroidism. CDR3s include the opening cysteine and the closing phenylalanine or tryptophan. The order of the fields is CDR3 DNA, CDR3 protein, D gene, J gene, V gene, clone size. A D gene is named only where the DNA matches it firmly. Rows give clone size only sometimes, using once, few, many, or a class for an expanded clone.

DNA: TGTGCCAGCAGGACTAGCGGCAAAAACATTCAGTACTTC
CDR3: CASRTSGKNIQYF
D: TRBD2
J: TRBJ2-4
V: TRBV6-5
size: .

DNA: TGCAGCGTTGAACAGGGGCCCAGCTACGAGCAGTACTTC
CDR3: CSVEQGPSYEQYF
D: .
J: TRBJ2-7
V: TRBV29-1
size: .

DNA: TGTGCCAGCAGAGGGACTAGCGGGAGTACCGGGGAGCTGTTTTTT
CDR3: CASRGTSGSTGELFF
D: TRBD2
J: TRBJ2-2
V: TRBV12-3/TRBV12-4
size: many

DNA: TGTGCCAGCGGCCAGACGGTGAACACTGAAGCTTTCTTT
CDR3: CASGQTVNTEAFF
D: .
J: TRBJ1-1
V: TRBV6-1
size: .

DNA: TGCGCCAGCAGCACGGGGACTAGCGGGGTTAATTACGAGCAGTACTTC
CDR3: CASSTGTSGVNYEQYF
D: TRBD2
J: TRBJ2-7
V: TRBV5-1
size: .

DNA: TGTGCCTGGACGGAGGGGGTAAGAATTGGGGACACTGAAGCTTTCTTT
CDR3: CAWTEGVRIGDTEAFF
D: .
J: TRBJ1-1
V: TRBV30
size: .

DNA: TGTGCCATCAGTGACCATGCTGGGGGATCCACCTACGAGCAGTACTTC
CDR3: CAISDHAGGSTYEQYF
D: .
J: TRBJ2-7
V: TRBV10-3
size: many

DNA: TGTGCCAGCAGGCAGAGCGGGATCCAGTACTTC
CDR3: CASRQSGIQYF
D: TRBD2
J: TRBJ2-5
V: TRBV2
size: many

DNA: TGTGCCAGCAGGTCGCCGTGGGGTACCTATGGCTACACCTTC
CDR3: CASRSPWGTYGYTF
D: .
J: TRBJ1-2
V: TRBV12-3/TRBV12-4
size: .

DNA: TGTGCCAGCAGTACAAGGACAGTTCTCTACGAGCAGTACTTC
CDR3: CASSTRTVLYEQYF
D: .
J: TRBJ2-7
V: TRBV28
size: many

DNA: TGTGCCTGGGGGGGGCAGTTCCCCGGCCGCACAGATACGCAGTATTTT
CDR3: CAWGGQFPGRTDTQYF
D: .
J: TRBJ2-3
V: TRBV30
size: .

DNA: TGTGCCACCAGTGACTACCGGGACACCTTGAACTTC
CDR3: CATSDYRDTLNF
D: .
J: TRBJ2-7
V: TRBV24-1
size: .

DNA: TGTGCCAGTAGTCCTGACGGGGGCACTGGAAACACCATATATTTT
CDR3: CASSPDGGTGNTIYF
D: .
J: TRBJ1-3
V: TRBV19
size: many

DNA: TGTGCCAGTAGTCCCCCATTTACGGGCACTGAAGCTTTCTTT
CDR3: CASSPPFTGTEAFF
D: .
J: TRBJ1-1
V: TRBV19
size: .

DNA: TGCGCCAGCAGCTTGGGCGGGCATCCGAACACTGAAGCTTTCTTT
CDR3: CASSLGGHPNTEAFF
D: .
J: TRBJ1-1
V: TRBV5-1
size: .

DNA: TGTGCCAGCAGCAACCCCGGGCCGAACTACGAGCAGTACTTC
CDR3: CASSNPGPNYEQYF
D: .
J: TRBJ2-7
V: TRBV2
size: many

DNA: TGTGCCAGTTTGGGACAGGGGGAAGGACAGCCCCAGCATTTT
CDR3: CASLGQGEGQPQHF
D: TRBD1
J: TRBJ1-5
V: TRBV28
size: many